Presented here are 12 T cell receptor beta chains from one specimen sequenced in a study of CD4 and CD8 cells across lung adenocarcinoma regions. TCRdb used MiXCR to reprocess the PCR reads, holding one entry per CDR3 protein. Among several thousand distinct CDR3 sequences, 35% to 50% were seen once, and the ten largest hold about 95%. Sequences were obtained from CD8+ T cells from the center of a lung tumor. The source of these receptors is a male donor with lung adenocarcinoma. The CD4 and CD8 labels of this study may be unreliable.

The chain has TRBV10-3 and TRBJ2-3; 8 bases match TRBD1. Germline CDR1 is ENHRY and CDR2 is SYGVKD. CDR3 size: 14 residues. Losses at the gene ends were 6 bases for V and 6 bases for J; bases not matched to a gene: 8. Here the CDR3 reads CAIRLGQEGDTQYF. In DNA form, the CDR3 reads TGTGCCATCAGACTGGGACAGGAGGGGGATACGCAGTATTTT.

This clonotype was found a few times. The V gene is TRBV6-1, the J gene TRBJ1-2; the D is unclear. Trimming left V 7 bases short and J 1 base short, with 10 bases between. The germline V gene has CDR1 MNHNS and CDR2 SASEGT. The CDR3 length is 13 residues. The CDR3 here is CASKETSNYGYTF. The CDR3 DNA follows: TGTGCCAGCAAGGAGACAAGTAACTATGGCTACACCTTC.

Only a few counts were recorded for this clonotype. This rearrangement joins TRBV7-2 to TRBJ2-3, with TRBD2 matching 9 bases. The CDR3 covers 17 residues. The ends lost 3 bases at V and 0 bases at J; junction bases unmatched: 7. Germline V CDR1 and CDR2: SGHTA, FQGNSA. The CDR3 here is CASSFEHLAGSTDTQYF. The DNA of the CDR3 is TGTGCCAGCAGCTTTGAACACCTAGCGGGAAGCACAGATACGCAGTATTTT.

This clonotype has a handful of counts. V is TRBV14 and J is TRBJ2-1; D is unclear. The closer fit of TRBJ2-7 to the DNA end suggests the J call may be wrong. The CDR3 has 15 amino acids. Germline V CDR1 and CDR2: SGHDN, FVKESK. CDR3 sequence reads: CASTANEDPVDEQYF. CDR3 DNA: TGTGCCAGCACCGCCAATGAGGATCCTGTTGACGAGCAGTACTTC.

This clonotype was seen a handful of times. J is TRBJ2-1 and V is TRBV6-1, with TRBD2 identical over 7 bases. The J call may be in error: the DNA end matches TRBJ2-7 better. Germline-derived CDR1 and CDR2 are MNHNS and SASEGT. This CDR3 has 14 amino acids. The CDR3 here is CASRGGGSFYEQYF. CDR3 nucleotide sequence: TGTGCCAGCAGGGGAGGCGGGAGTTTTTATGAGCAGTACTTC.

The chain carries TRBV4-2 and TRBJ2-3; 12 positions agree with TRBD2. The CDR3 is 19 residues long. Per the germline V gene, CDR1 is LGHNA and CDR2 is YNFKEQ. The trim removed 0 bases at V and 0 bases at J, leaving 7 bases unmatched. The CDR3 is CASSQEVASGRGSTDTQYF. The CDR3 DNA is TGTGCCAGCAGCCAAGAAGTAGCTAGCGGGAGGGGTAGCACAGATACGCAGTATTTT.

The chain combines TRBV27 with TRBJ2-5, with D uncertain. The J call is doubtful: the DNA matches TRBJ2-7 better. CDR3 length: 13 residues. CDR1 and CDR2 from the germline V gene are MNHEY and SMNVEV (reference sequence). The CDR3 coding sequence is TGTGCCAGCCGTTCCGAGGTCGTCTACGAGCAGTACTTC. Translating it yields CASRSEVVYEQYF.

This clonotype was counted ten times or more. The chain uses TRBV3-1 and TRBJ2-1; no clear D gene. The CDR3 has 12 amino acids. CDR1 is LGHDT and CDR2 is YNNKEL in the germline V gene (reference sequence). Trimming pared 1 base from V and 10 bases from J, leaving 8 bases between. Here the CDR3 DNA reads TGTGCCAGCAGCCAAGGGGTTATAGAGCAGTTCTTC. Its protein is CASSQGVIEQFF.

In this sample, this clonotype turned up many times. The gene calls are TRBV6-1 and TRBJ2-1; D perhaps matches TRBD1 (5 bases). The CDR3 totals 15 residues. The ends were cut back, 7 bases at V and 4 bases at J, with 17 bases in the middle. Looked up from germline, CDR1 is MNHNS and CDR2 is SASEGT. CDR3 DNA sequence: TGTGCCAGCATGAGAAGGTCAGGGCCGTACAATGAGCAGTTCTTC. It is translated as CASMRRSGPYNEQFF.

V and J are TRBV6-1 and TRBJ2-3; the match to TRBD2 covers 10 bases. In germline, CDR1 is MNHNS, CDR2 SASEGT. This CDR3 is built from 14 residues. The V and J ends lost 6 bases and 8 bases, in that order; junction bases with no gene match: 8. As DNA, the CDR3 is TGTGCCAGCAGCCCGGGACTAGCGTCAGCTACGCAGTATTTT. Translated: CASSPGLASATQYF.

Comment on this clonotype: Its ends do not fully match the called genes, so a read error is possible. V and J are TRBV6-1 and TRBJ2-4; 7 bases match TRBD2. Per germline, CDR1 MNHNS and CDR2 SASEGT. This CDR3 contains 13 residues. CDR3: CGSGCREGKTQYF. As DNA, the CDR3 is TGTGGCAGCGGGTGCAGGGAGGGAAAGACTCAGTACTTC.

There are many counts of this clonotype. The CDR3 DNA is TGTGCCACCGCAAGACAGCAAGAGACCCAGTACTTC. It is translated as CATARQQETQYF. The chain employs TRBV10-3 and TRBJ2-5; the D gene is possibly TRBD1 (5 bases). The CDR3 contains 12 residues. Germline-derived CDR1 and CDR2 are ENHRY and SYGVKD. V lost 10 bases, J lost 2 bases, and 11 bases lay in between.